The next 31 T cell receptor beta chains were all read from a single sample in a study of molecular identifiers for immune sequencing clone quantification. TCRdb reprocessed the PCR reads via MiXCR and lists one record per CDR3 protein. The table records some 320,000 distinct CDR3 sequences, over 20% of them present only once. Sequencing was done on a sample of naive CD8+ T cells from blood, with Jurkat cell RNA spiked in. Documented subset: FACS-sorted CD8+CD4-CCR7+CD45RA+ naive T cells. These receptors were collected from a human donor in good health. Some libraries in this study had Jurkat cell RNA spiked in.

This clonotype was seen ten or more times. This chain uses TRBV27 with TRBJ1-1; TRBD1 is a possible D gene (6 bases). V lost 6 bases and J 4 bases, leaving 12 bases between the germline ends. The CDR3 consists of 13 residues. Germline values: CDR1 MNHEY, CDR2 SMNVEV (reference sequence). In DNA form, the CDR3 reads TGTGCCAGCAGGGGGGGGGCGACCACTGAAGCTTTCTTT. The encoded protein is CASRGGATTEAFF.

This clonotype was counted between two and nine times. The genes are TRBV28 and TRBJ2-7; 11 bases are shared with TRBD2. There are 16 residues in the CDR3. Germline CDR1 reads MDHEN; CDR2 reads SYDVKM. J lost 4 bases, V lost 4 bases, and 9 bases had no gene match. The DNA for the CDR3 is TGTGCCAGCAGTTCCCACCTAGCGGGAGGTGCGTACGAGCAGTACTTC. Amino acids: CASSSHLAGGAYEQYF. Combining the CDR3 with reference TRBV28 and TRBJ2-7 gives the whole variable domain DVKVTQSSRYLVKRTGEKVFLECVQDMDHENMFWYRQDPGLGLRLIYFSYDVKMKEKGDIPEGYSVSREKKERFSLILESASTNQTSMYLCASSSHLAGGAYEQYFGPGTRLTVT.

The genes are TRBV27 and TRBJ2-2; 8 bases map to TRBD1. V was clipped by 5 bases and J by 4 bases; unmatched bases: 6. CDR3 length equals 15 residues. CDR1 and CDR2 from the germline V gene are MNHEY and SMNVEV (reference sequence). CDR3 nucleotides: TGTGCCAGCAGTCTTCAGGGGGCGGGCACCGGGGAGCTGTTTTTT. It encodes CASSLQGAGTGELFF.

With respect to this clonotype: Given a much more abundant clone one base away, this may be a read error. V is TRBV4-3 and J is TRBJ1-5; D remains ambiguous. The germline V gene encodes CDR1 LGHNA and CDR2 YSLEER. The CDR3 extends over 18 amino acids. V shed 0 bases and J shed 4 bases, with 19 bases lying between them. The DNA of the CDR3 is TGCGCCAGCAGCCAAGATCGCATGGTGGGAGGGTTGAATCAGCCCCAGCATTTT. Its protein is CASSQDRMVGGLNQPQHF.

This clonotype was seen ten or more times. The chain has TRBV27 and TRBJ2-4; 7 nucleotides agree with TRBD2. Germline V gives CDR1 MNHEY, CDR2 SMNVEV (reference sequence). CDR3 length: 15 residues. The V gene end was trimmed by 8 bases and the J gene end by 7 bases; junction bases not matched to a gene: 14. CDR3 amino acids: CASCSGGGPFNIQYF. Here the CDR3 DNA reads TGTGCCAGCTGCTCTGGGGGAGGGCCATTCAACATTCAGTACTTC.

This clonotype was seen ten or more times. The chain uses TRBV2 and TRBJ2-3; 9 bases line up with TRBD2. Germline V CDR1 and CDR2: SNHLY, FYNNEI. With V trimmed by 5 bases and J by 0 bases, 18 bases remained unmatched. There are 20 residues in the CDR3. The DNA for the CDR3 is TGTGCCAGCAGTAACCCCACCGAAGACACTAGCGGGCGTAGCACAGATACGCAGTATTTT. Translated, it gives CASSNPTEDTSGRSTDTQYF.

This clonotype was counted many times. The chain combines TRBV4-1 with TRBJ2-7; D may be TRBD1 (6 bases). This CDR3 region has 12 residues. V was cut by 5 bases and J by 4 bases, with 9 bases left in between. Germline values: CDR1 MGHRA, CDR2 YSYEKL. The CDR3 reads CASSLQGYEQYF. The DNA of the CDR3 is TGCGCCAGCAGCTTACAGGGTTACGAGCAGTACTTC.

The genes are TRBV4-3 and TRBJ2-7; 9 bases line up with TRBD1. J lost 5 bases, V lost 3 bases, and 5 bases had no gene match. The CDR3 has 14 amino acids. Germline V gene sequence: CDR1 LGHNA, CDR2 YSLEER. This CDR3 reads CASSQGTGKDEQYF. The DNA of the CDR3 is TGCGCCAGCAGCCAGGGGACAGGGAAAGACGAGCAGTACTTC.

This clonotype was detected many times. The V gene is TRBV10-3, the J gene TRBJ2-7, with D uncertain. V was trimmed by 3 bases and J by 3 bases, leaving 9 bases between them. Germline lookup yields CDR1 ENHRY and CDR2 SYGVKD. This CDR3 spans 13 amino acids. The CDR3 nucleotides read TGTGCCATCAGTGAAGAGAAAAGCTACGAGCAGTACTTC. It encodes CAISEEKSYEQYF.

With respect to this clonotype: A read error may produce the germline difference seen at one junction end. The J gene is TRBJ1-2, the V gene TRBV7-6; TRBD1 matches 7 bases. Germline V gives CDR1 SGHVS, CDR2 FNYEAQ. The CDR3 is 18 amino acids. CDR3: CASSPPVSGGLASYGYAF. CDR3 coding DNA: TGTGCCAGCAGCCCACCCGTGTCAGGGGGGCTAGCAAGCTATGGCTACGCCTTC.

This clonotype was detected a few times. The CDR3 nucleotides are TGTGCCATCGGAGGGGGCGCAGAGACCCAGTACTTC. Translated: CAIGGGAETQYF. This sequence joins TRBV10-3 and TRBJ2-5; TRBD1 is a possible D gene (7 bases). The CDR3 runs to 12 residues. Germline V lookup: CDR1 ENHRY, CDR2 SYGVKD. The V end was cut by 8 bases, the J end by 4 bases, with 11 bases between.

This clonotype has more than one count but fewer than ten. The chain links TRBV28 to TRBJ2-7; 13 bases match TRBD2. This CDR3 is 15 amino acids long. In germline, CDR1 is MDHEN, CDR2 SYDVKM. With 5 bases clipped from V and 5 bases from J, the junction kept 6 bases outside the gene matches. CDR3 region: CASSPQGLAGDEQYF. CDR3 nucleotides: TGTGCCAGCAGTCCACAAGGACTAGCGGGAGACGAGCAGTACTTC.

This clonotype was seen many times. V is TRBV6-2 or TRBV6-3 and J is TRBJ1-1; no firm D call. This CDR3 is 16 amino acids long. The V end was cut by 1 base, the J end by 4 bases, with 16 bases between. The V gene's germline CDR1 is MNHEY and CDR2 SVGEGT. CDR3 sequence reads: CASSYWREPLGTEAFF. CDR3 coding DNA: TGTGCCAGCAGTTACTGGAGGGAGCCCTTGGGCACTGAAGCTTTCTTT.

The rearrangement joins TRBV14 to TRBJ2-7, with a possible D match to TRBD2 (5 bases). Trimming took 1 base from V and 4 from J, leaving 8 bases between them. The germline V gene has CDR1 SGHDN and CDR2 FVKESK. This CDR3 has 13 amino acids. The CDR3 sequence: CASSQGSGYEQYF. For the CDR3, the DNA is TGTGCCAGCAGCCAAGGTTCGGGGTACGAGCAGTACTTC.

With respect to this clonotype: The conserved closing phenylalanine or tryptophan is absent in this CDR3, likely reflecting a read error. The V gene is TRBV24-1, the J gene TRBJ2-3, with TRBD2 identical over 10 bases. Looked up from germline, CDR1 is KGHDR and CDR2 is SFDVKD. Trimming took 0 bases from V and 4 from J; bases not matched to a gene: 3. This CDR3 region has 16 residues. The CDR3 nucleotides read TGTGCCACCAGTGATTTGGGGCTAGCGGGAGCAGATACGCAGTATCTT. It is translated as CATSDLGLAGADTQYL.

The chain carries TRBV9 and TRBJ2-1, with a tentative D call TRBD1 (6 bases). CDR1 and CDR2 from the germline V gene are SGDLS and YYNGEE. The CDR3 length is 16 residues. V dropped 3 bases and J dropped 9 bases, with 22 bases sitting between them. Here the CDR3 DNA reads TGTGCCAGCAGCGCCAATAGCCTCCCAGGGGACGGTGAGCAGTTCTTC. Residues: CASSANSLPGDGEQFF.

This clonotype was picked up many times. The CDR3 region has the DNA TGTGCCAGTAGTATAGATCTGGCTGGGTCCTCTGAAGCTTTCTTT. The encoded protein is CASSIDLAGSSEAFF. This chain joins TRBV19 and TRBJ1-1, with D unclear. This CDR3 region has 15 residues. Per the germline V gene, CDR1 is LNHDA and CDR2 is SQIVND (reference sequence). Deletions cut 0 bases from V and 6 bases from J, with 14 bases between.

V usage is TRBV30 and J usage is TRBJ2-7, with TRBD2 matching over 10 bases. V was clipped by 0 bases and J by 3 bases; unmatched bases: 2. Per germline, CDR1 GTSNPN and CDR2 SVGIG (reference sequence). The CDR3 is 14 amino acids. DNA for the CDR3: TGTGCCTGGAGTGTTCGGACTAGCGGCTACGAGCAGTACTTC. Protein sequence: CAWSVRTSGYEQYF.

This clonotype was detected many times. The chain joins TRBV6-2 or TRBV6-3 to TRBJ1-2; D call uncertain. From germline, CDR1 is MNHEY and CDR2 SVGEGT. The CDR3 contains 12 residues. V lost 6 bases and J lost 1, with 6 bases in between. The CDR3 spells CASSGLNYGYTF. In DNA, the CDR3 is TGTGCCAGCAGCGGTCTTAACTATGGCTACACCTTC.

This clonotype was detected many times. This sequence joins TRBV5-1 and TRBJ2-7; no definite D call. V dropped 2 bases and J dropped 0 bases, with 9 bases sitting between them. The CDR3 contains 14 residues. Per germline, CDR1 SGHRS and CDR2 YFSETQ. This CDR3 reads CASSLDHYSYEQYF. CDR3 coding DNA: TGCGCCAGCAGCTTAGATCACTACTCCTACGAGCAGTACTTC.

Points on this clonotype: Given a much more abundant clone one base away, this may be a read error. V usage is TRBV6-2 or TRBV6-3 and J usage is TRBJ1-4, with D possibly TRBD1 on 5 matching bases. CDR3 length: 15 residues. Germline assignment: CDR1 MNHEY and CDR2 SVGEGT. V was cut by 2 bases and J by 1 base, with 8 bases left in between. DNA for the CDR3: TGTGCCAGCAGTTACGGGACGATAACTAATGAAAAACTGTTTTTT. It translates to CASSYGTITNEKLFF.

The V call is TRBV19, the J call TRBJ2-6; D uncertain. Between the trimmed V and J ends, which lost 5 bases and 4 bases, there was a span of 12 bases. Per the germline V gene, CDR1 is LNHDA and CDR2 is SQIVND (reference sequence). This CDR3 comprises 15 residues. As DNA, the CDR3 is TGTGCCAGTAGTTTATTGGCTCACGGGGCCAACGTCCTGACTTTC. This translates into CASSLLAHGANVLTF.

This clonotype was observed at least ten times. At one of its ends the junction is not consistent with the germline gene, which may arise from a read error. The chain couples TRBV13 to TRBJ2-7, with 8 bases lining up with TRBD1. From germline, CDR1 is PRHDT and CDR2 FYEKMQ (reference sequence). This CDR3 comprises 14 residues. CDR3 nucleotides: TGTGCCAGCAGCATAGGCAGGGGGCACTACGAGCAGTACTTC. Translation gives CASSIGRGHYEQYF.

This clonotype came up many times. The chain is built from TRBV6-5 and TRBJ1-6; tentatively, D is TRBD1 (5 bases). CDR1 is MNHEY and CDR2 is SVGAGI in the germline V gene. V lost 2 bases and J 8 bases, leaving 16 bases between the germline ends. This CDR3 spans 16 amino acids. DNA for the CDR3: TGTGCCAGCAGTTACCGTGGCTTGGGACTGGATTCACCCCTCCACTTT. Translation: CASSYRGLGLDSPLHF.

This clonotype was seen repeatedly, ten times or more. The rearrangement joins TRBV11-2 to TRBJ2-7, with D maybe TRBD1 (5 bases). Trimming stripped 5 bases from V and 2 bases from J, with 7 bases between. Germline-derived CDR1 and CDR2 are SGHAT and FQNNGV. This CDR3 spans 12 amino acids. The CDR3 loop is CASSATAYEQYF. The CDR3 DNA reads as TGTGCCAGCAGCGCGACAGCCTACGAGCAGTACTTC.

This clonotype was detected a few times. This chain joins TRBV6-2 or TRBV6-3 and TRBJ2-3; 12 positions match TRBD2. The germline gives CDR1 MNHEY, CDR2 SVGEGT. The CDR3 sequence is 17 residues long. V trimming: 4 bases; J trimming: 1 base; junction bases outside the gene matches: 6. The CDR3 region has the DNA TGTGCCAGCAGTTCTCTTCGGACTAGCGGGGGCACAGATACGCAGTATTTT. The encoded protein is CASSSLRTSGGTDTQYF.

To note about this clonotype: One end of the junction is discordant with germline, which a read error may explain. The chain uses TRBV4-2 and TRBJ2-7; TRBD2 might be the D (5 bases). The CDR3 consists of 15 residues. Looked up from germline, CDR1 is LGHNA and CDR2 is YNFKEQ. The CDR3 DNA sequence: TGTGCCAGCAGCCAAGGGGTCCGACTACAGTACGAGCGGTACTTC. It yields the protein CASSQGVRLQYERYF.

This clonotype has just a few counts. The chain uses TRBV4-1 and TRBJ2-3; 13 nucleotides agree with TRBD2. The CDR3 has 17 amino acids. V was clipped by 2 bases and J by 2 bases; unmatched bases: 4. Germline lookup yields CDR1 MGHRA and CDR2 YSYEKL. Here the CDR3 DNA reads TGCGCCAGCAGCCAACATGGACTAGCGGGGGTCACAGATACGCAGTATTTT. Protein sequence: CASSQHGLAGVTDTQYF.

This clonotype has at least ten counts. The chain uses TRBV27 and TRBJ1-2; 7 bases are a match to TRBD1. Losses at the gene ends were 5 bases for V and 6 bases for J; bases not matched to a gene: 21. The CDR3 totals 18 residues. Germline V lookup: CDR1 MNHEY, CDR2 SMNVEV (reference sequence). The chain's CDR3 is CASSLYLLSPDRVDGYTF. CDR3 coding DNA: TGTGCCAGCAGTCTATATCTCCTGTCCCCCGACAGGGTGGATGGCTACACCTTC.

A note on this clonotype: This CDR3 is missing its conserved last phenylalanine or tryptophan, likely due to a read error. This chain uses TRBV12-3 or TRBV12-4 with TRBJ2-7; perhaps TRBD1 as D (6 bases). The ends were cut back, 6 bases at V and 9 bases at J, with 15 bases in the middle. The CDR3 extends over 12 amino acids. The CDR3 nucleotides are TGTGCCAGCAGCCCGGGACAACGGGGGCAGTACTCC. Amino acids: CASSPGQRGQYS.

The chain employs TRBV15 and TRBJ2-1, with TRBD1 identical over 12 bases. Trimming cost V 4 bases and J 9 bases; bases outside gene matches: 4. The germline gives CDR1 LNHNV, CDR2 YYDKDF (reference sequence). This CDR3 has 14 residues. CDR3: CATSMGQGATEQFF. CDR3 coding DNA: TGTGCCACCAGCATGGGACAGGGGGCTACTGAGCAGTTCTTC.